This T cell receptor beta chain was profiled in a study of T-cell memory formation after mild COVID-19. Broader study findings: Confirmation of SARS-CoV-2 specificity was lacking for second-wave clones peaking day 37. Some clones that responded turned up in pre-infection memory, which suggests that cross-reactive memory joined in.

TCRdb reanalysed the 5' RACE reads using MiXCR and keeps one entry per CDR3 protein. The profile shows under 650,000 distinct CDR3 sequences, more than 15% of them singletons. The table lists this clonotype with a few counts. Its antigen remains unidentified. The CDR3 covers 16 residues. J was trimmed by 9 bases and V by 5 bases; bases with no gene match: 9. CDR1 and CDR2 (germline): SGHTA, FQGNSA. This sequence joins TRBV7-2 and TRBJ2-1, with TRBD2 matching over 14 bases. The sequencing input was PBMCs or a T cell subset sorted from them (not recorded which). The sequence was obtained from an adult woman who had mild COVID-19 (a few samples of this study predate the infection). Cell type and time point are not known. The CDR3 region has the DNA TGTGCCAGCAGCCAAAGACTAGCGGGAGGGCCAAGTGAGCAGTTCTTC. Translation gives CASSQRLAGGPSEQFF.